This entry lists 5 T cell receptor beta chains sequenced from one sample in a study of CD8+CD57+ T cells in acquired aplastic anemia. Profiling of TCR beta VDJ combinations and CDR3 sequences used genomic DNA as template. TCRdb re-called the reads through MiXCR, storing one row per CDR3 protein. The sample carries fewer than 250,000 distinct CDR3 sequences, around 50% recorded once. Sample: sorted CD4+, CD8+, or CD8+CD57+ T cells (not recorded which) from PBMCs. The receptors come from a human donor in good health, serving as a control.

The CDR3 nucleotides are TGTGCCAGTAGTATAGGGGGGATGAACACTGAAGCTTTCTTT. It is translated as CASSIGGMNTEAFF. This chain joins TRBV19 and TRBJ1-1, with D possibly TRBD1 on 5 matching bases. CDR1 and CDR2 from the germline V gene are LNHDA and SQIVND (reference sequence). The V end lost 1 base, the J end lost 0 bases, and 6 bases lay between the germline ends. This CDR3 is built from 14 residues.

This clonotype was seen many times. The rearrangement links TRBV19 to TRBJ1-1; D call uncertain. This CDR3 contains 13 residues. Germline-derived CDR1 and CDR2 are LNHDA and SQIVND (reference sequence). Trimming pared 5 bases from V and 0 bases from J, leaving 7 bases between. The DNA of the CDR3 is TGTGCCAGTAGTCGGGCATTGAACACTGAAGCTTTCTTT. This translates into CASSRALNTEAFF.

The gene calls are TRBV9 and TRBJ2-7, with TRBD2 as a possible D gene (5 bases). The CDR3 runs 14 residues. CDR1 and CDR2 (germline): SGDLS, YYNGEE. V was trimmed by 4 bases and J by 2 bases, leaving 13 bases between them. Here the CDR3 reads CASSPAGGPYEQYF. The CDR3 DNA reads TGTGCCAGCAGCCCAGCAGGAGGCCCCTACGAGCAGTACTTC.

The CDR3 nucleotides read TGTGCCAGCAGCTGGGGCCCCCGAACCGACGAGCAGTACTTC. Its translation is CASSWGPRTDEQYF. The chain combines TRBV7-8 with TRBJ2-7, with a weak D call TRBD1 (5 bases). Deletions cut 4 bases from V and 5 bases from J, with 15 bases between. Germline CDR1 and CDR2: SGHVS and FQNEAQ. The CDR3 is 14 amino acids. Full variable domain (remainder filled in from reference TRBV7-8 and TRBJ2-7): GAGVSQSPRYKVAKRGQDVALRCDPISGHVSLFWYQQALGQGPEFLTYFQNEAQLDKSGLPSDRFFAERPEGSVSTLKIQRTQQEDSAVYLCASSWGPRTDEQYFGPGTRLTVT.

The CDR3 protein is CSVAPGQGYEQYF. The CDR3 DNA is TGCAGCGTTGCCCCGGGACAGGGATACGAGCAGTACTTC. This chain links TRBV29-1 with TRBJ2-7, with 9 bases aligning to TRBD1. Germline trimming cut 4 bases from V and 4 bases from J; bases unmatched to any gene: 5. This CDR3 region has 13 residues. Germline CDR1 SQVTM, CDR2 ANQGSEA.